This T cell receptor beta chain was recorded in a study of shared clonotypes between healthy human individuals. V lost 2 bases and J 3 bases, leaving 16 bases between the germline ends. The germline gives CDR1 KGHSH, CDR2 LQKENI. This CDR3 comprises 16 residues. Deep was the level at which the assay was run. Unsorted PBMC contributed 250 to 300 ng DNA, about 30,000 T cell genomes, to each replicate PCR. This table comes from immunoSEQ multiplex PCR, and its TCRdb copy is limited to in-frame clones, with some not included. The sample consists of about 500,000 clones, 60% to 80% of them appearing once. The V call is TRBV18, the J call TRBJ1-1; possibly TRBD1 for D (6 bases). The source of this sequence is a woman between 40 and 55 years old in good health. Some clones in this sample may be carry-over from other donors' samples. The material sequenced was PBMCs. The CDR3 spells CASSPSEGGADTEAFF. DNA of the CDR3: TGTGCCAGCTCACCATCGGAGGGGGGGGCGGACACTGAAGCTTTCTTT.